This TCR beta chain originates from a study of blood T cell repertoires in COVID-19. The CDR3 length is 16 residues. The ends lost 4 bases at V and 5 bases at J; junction bases unmatched: 10. Germline values: CDR1 KGHDR, CDR2 SFDVKD. Only in-frame clones appear in the TCRdb table, and some are missing; sequencing was by immunoSEQ multiplex PCR. The sample has over 70,000 clones, approximately 79% seen once. Only one count was recorded for this clone. The source material was peripheral blood. The chain couples TRBV24-1 to TRBJ2-5, with 9 bases fitting TRBD2. This sequence was found in a man aged 65 to 79 with active or convalescent COVID-19. The DNA for the CDR3 is TGTGCCACCAGTGAACCATCTAGCGGGGCTGTGGAGACCCAGTACTTC. Translated, it gives CATSEPSSGAVETQYF.